This T cell receptor beta chain originates from a study of blood T cell repertoires in COVID-19. Clones were read by immunoSEQ multiplex PCR, and TCRdb kept only the in-frame ones, dropping some. The sample lists about 230,000 clones, under 90% occurring once. Germline V gene lookup returns CDR1 SGHRS and CDR2 YFSETQ. V was clipped by 5 bases and J by 4 bases, with 9 bases between them. There are 13 residues in the CDR3. This sequence was found in a man between 18 and 29 years old who had recovered from COVID-19. Sequenced input: PBMCs or T cells enriched from blood (not recorded which). The V call is TRBV5-1, the J call TRBJ1-4; TRBD1 is a possible D gene (5 bases). The CDR3 bases are TGCGCCAGCAGAGACAGTCTTAATGAAAAACTGTTTTTT. As protein: CASRDSLNEKLFF.